The T cell receptor (beta chain) described here comes from a study of cytomegalovirus exposure and HLA in healthy donors. 60 Vbeta and 13 Jbeta primers were used in PCR. Sequencing was performed with immunoSEQ multiplex PCR; in TCRdb, only in-frame clones are kept and a portion is missing. The sample has around 100,000 clones, more than 65% seen once. Germline V gene lookup returns CDR1 SEHNR and CDR2 FQNEAQ (reference sequence). This CDR3 is 14 amino acids long. V lost 1 base, J lost 6 bases, and 11 bases lay in between. Sequencing was carried out using PBMCs. This rearrangement joins TRBV7-9 to TRBJ2-3; D may be TRBD1 (5 bases). The sequence was collected from a young woman in good health and CMV-seropositive. CDR3 DNA: TGTGCCAGCAGCTTAGGGCAGGGAAGGGATACGCAGTATTTT. Protein sequence: CASSLGQGRDTQYF.